A single sample gave rise to the 11 T cell receptor beta chains below, sequenced in a study of OX40 agonist ivuxolimab in advanced cancers. Library creation used the immunoSEQ multiplex PCR assay. TCRdb took over this immuneACCESS table, retaining in-frame rearrangements with V and J assigned. Such tables are incomplete; in checked studies, under half of the missing clones stem from an unresolved V gene, and the remainder is unexplained. Within this sample are 90,000 or so clones, with approximately 90% of them counted one time only. The ten largest clones capture over 0.8% of the sample. The material sequenced was CD4+ or CD8+ T cells sorted from blood, taken in a trial of the OX40 agonist ivuxolimab. The source of these receptors is an adult with an advanced solid tumor such as melanoma, head and neck, liver or kidney cancer.

The chain carries TRBV4-3 and TRBJ1-6; TRBD1 aligns across 7 bases. J was trimmed by 0 bases and V by 4 bases; bases with no gene match: 0. Germline-derived CDR1 and CDR2 are LGHNA and YSLEER. The CDR3 has 15 amino acids. In nucleotides, the CDR3 is TGCGCCAGCAGCCGGGACAGCTCCTATAATTCACCCCTCCACTTT. Protein product: CASSRDSSYNSPLHF.

The chain combines TRBV19 with TRBJ1-4; no definite D call. The CDR3 totals 17 residues. Per the germline V gene, CDR1 is LNHDA and CDR2 is SQIVND (reference sequence). V was cut by 3 bases and J by 0 bases, with 14 bases left in between. The CDR3 coding sequence is TGTGCCAGTAGTATCGGTTGGGGAGGGACAACTAATGAAAAACTGTTTTTT. Its protein product is CASSIGWGGTTNEKLFF.

The V gene is TRBV7-2, the J gene TRBJ1-3; D call uncertain. Looked up from germline, CDR1 is SGHTA and CDR2 is FQGNSA. Trimming cost V 1 base and J 0 bases, with 4 bases left between them. This CDR3 is 14 amino acids long. The CDR3 nucleotides are TGTGCCAGCAGCTTAGGACTCTCTGGAAACACCATATATTTT. Its protein is CASSLGLSGNTIYF. Using reference TRBV7-2 and TRBJ1-3 for the parts outside the CDR3, the full variable domain is GAGVSQSPSNKVTEKGKDVELRCDPISGHTALYWYRQSLGQGLEFLIYFQGNSAPDKSGLPSDRFSAERTGGSVSTLTIQRTQQEDSAVYLCASSLGLSGNTIYFGEGSWLTVV.

The chain recombines TRBV10-3 with TRBJ2-2, with 8 bases matching TRBD1. With V trimmed by 8 bases and J by 4 bases, 9 bases remained unmatched. The CDR3 length is 15 residues. CDR1 is ENHRY, CDR2 SYGVKD, per germline. This CDR3 reads CAIGTGTGVTGELFF. DNA of the CDR3: TGTGCCATCGGAACCGGGACAGGCGTCACCGGGGAGCTGTTTTTT.

The CDR3 region has the DNA TGCGCCAGCAGTCGTACCTTTAGTGCGGGAGGGCCTGGGAATGAGCAGTTCTTC. It translates to CASSRTFSAGGPGNEQFF. The J gene is TRBJ2-1, the V gene TRBV4-3, with TRBD2 matching 9 bases. V was pared by 6 bases and J by 7 bases, with 19 bases of the junction left unmatched. The CDR3 has 18 amino acids. CDR1 is LGHNA, CDR2 YSLEER, per germline.

This rearrangement joins TRBV18 to TRBJ2-1, with 7 bases aligning to TRBD1. Losses at the gene ends were 0 bases for V and 7 bases for J; bases not matched to a gene: 9. This CDR3 is 16 amino acids long. Germline V CDR1 and CDR2: KGHSH, LQKENI. The CDR3 here is CASSPPIGQDANEQFF. DNA of the CDR3: TGTGCCAGCTCACCACCGATAGGACAGGATGCGAATGAGCAGTTCTTC.

The CDR3 coding sequence is TGTGCCAGCAGCCTAAGCGGGGTCTCCTACAATGAGCAGTTCTTC. This codes for CASSLSGVSYNEQFF. The gene calls are TRBV6-4 and TRBJ2-1; 7 bases align to TRBD2. The CDR3 spans 15 residues. V was pared by 6 bases and J by 0 bases, with 5 bases of the junction left unmatched. CDR1 is MRHNA and CDR2 is SNTAGT in the germline V gene.

The rearrangement uses TRBV11-3 and TRBJ2-6; either TRBD1 or TRBD2 may supply D (5 bases each). This CDR3 region has 18 residues. Deletions cut 5 bases from V and 1 base from J, with 18 bases between. Germline V CDR1 and CDR2: SGHNT, YENEEA. The CDR3 sequence: CASSQEANRLSGANVLTF. In DNA form, the CDR3 reads TGTGCCAGCAGCCAGGAGGCAAACAGGTTGTCTGGGGCCAACGTCCTGACTTTC.

This chain uses TRBV27 with TRBJ2-5; 7 nucleotides agree with TRBD1. Germline V lookup: CDR1 MNHEY, CDR2 SMNVEV (reference sequence). CDR3 size: 17 residues. The V segment lost 6 bases and the J segment 2 bases; nucleotides outside the gene matches: 15. The CDR3 coding sequence is TGTGCCAGCAGGACCTCACGAAGGGGACAGACGCAAGAGACCCAGTACTTC. Translated: CASRTSRRGQTQETQYF.

V gene TRBV9 combines with J gene TRBJ2-1; weak D call: TRBD2 (5 bases). This CDR3 is 16 amino acids long. Trimming took off 4 bases at V and 3 bases at J, with 17 bases between the two ends. CDR1 SGDLS and CDR2 YYNGEE come from the germline V gene. The CDR3, as DNA: TGTGCCAGCAGCACTTCAACTAGTACTGTCTACAATGAGCAGTTCTTC. It codes for CASSTSTSTVYNEQFF. Supplemented by reference TRBV9 and TRBJ2-1, the full variable domain reads DSGVTQTPKHLITATGQRVTLRCSPRSGDLSVYWYQQSLDQGLQFLIQYYNGEERAKGNILERFSAQQFPDLHSELNLSSLELGDSALYFCASSTSTSTVYNEQFFGPGTRLTVL.

This sequence joins TRBV7-2 and TRBJ2-7, with TRBD1 matching over 8 bases. The length of the CDR3 is 16 residues. V dropped 4 bases and J dropped 2; count of bases not matched to a gene: 10. The germline V gene encodes CDR1 SGHTA and CDR2 FQGNSA. The CDR3: CASSSPDRGPTYEQYF. In DNA, the CDR3 is TGTGCCAGCAGCTCGCCCGACAGGGGACCTACCTACGAGCAGTACTTC.